This T cell receptor (beta chain) was sequenced for a study of T-cell reconstitution after alpha-beta-depleted transplantation in children. Regarding the study as a whole: Several hundred expanded graft clones reportedly supplied alpha-beta T cells about two months after transplant. Diversity and T-cell counts at one year after transplant derived mostly from new T cells.

The CDR3 runs to 14 residues. Trimming removed 0 bases from V and 9 bases from J; junction bases left unmatched: 6. The germline gives CDR1 DFQATT, CDR2 SNEGSKA (reference sequence). On this clonotype: Its antigen is currently unknown.

Preparation of the TCRbeta library was carried out with unique molecular identifiers. TCRdb ran MiXCR on the PCR reads and lists one entry per CDR3 protein. The sample consists of fewer than 400,000 distinct CDR3 sequences, around 25% of them appearing once. The sample was PBMCs, mostly from graft donor cells, taken 180 days after TCRalphabeta/CD19-depleted stem cell transplant. V usage is TRBV20-1 and J usage is TRBJ2-1; TRBD2 aligns across 9 bases. This receptor was identified in a male patient aged 5 to 17 who had a stem cell transplant for acute lymphoblastic leukemia, so the T cells may come from the graft donor. The CDR3 DNA sequence: TGCAGTGCTAGAGACGGGACTAGCTATCTTGAGCAGTTCTTC. Amino acids: CSARDGTSYLEQFF.